The 6 T cell receptor beta chains in this list originate from one sample, sequenced in a study of CD4+ T cells in melanoma. Sequencing used immunoSEQ multiplex PCR; TCRdb keeps in-frame clones, though not all of them. This sample has some 10,000 clones; approximately 65% occur once, and the top ten carry approximately 13%. Sequencing was carried out using cells from a culture (not recorded whether cultured in vitro). Receptors originate from a human donor with melanoma.

V and J are TRBV7-8 and TRBJ2-7; no definite D call. This CDR3 comprises 16 residues. Germline V gene sequence: CDR1 SGHVS, CDR2 FQNEAQ. Trimming stripped 5 bases from V and 0 bases from J, with 17 bases between. This chain's CDR3 is CASSTPPRGSSYEQYF. The CDR3 DNA reads as TGTGCCAGCAGCACCCCCCCGCGCGGTAGCTCCTACGAGCAGTACTTC.

The V and J genes are TRBV5-6 and TRBJ2-5; 14 bases are a match to TRBD2. Per the germline V gene, CDR1 is SGHDT and CDR2 is YYEEEE. The trim removed 4 bases at V and 5 bases at J, leaving 4 bases unmatched. CDR3 size: 15 residues. CDR3 protein: CASSQRLAGGETQYF. The CDR3 bases are TGTGCCAGCAGCCAGCGACTAGCGGGGGGGGAGACCCAGTACTTC.

J is TRBJ1-1 and V is TRBV11-3; D is possibly TRBD1 (5 bases). Trimming pared 1 base from V and 7 bases from J, leaving 19 bases between. CDR3 size: 16 residues. Germline V gene lookup returns CDR1 SGHNT and CDR2 YENEEA. CDR3 coding DNA: TGTGCCAGCAGCTTAGGGAGGCAGGGCTCTTTGGGTGAAGCTTTCTTT. Amino acids: CASSLGRQGSLGEAFF.

The rearrangement links TRBV4-1 to TRBJ2-2, with TRBD2 matching 8 bases. The germline V gene has CDR1 MGHRA and CDR2 YSYEKL. CDR3 length equals 18 residues. J gave up 10 bases and V 1 base, and 17 bases lay outside the gene matches. The CDR3 DNA sequence: TGCGCCAGCAGCCAAGTTCCCCTCCTGCGGGGGGTTGGCGAGGAGCTGTTTTTT. Amino acids: CASSQVPLLRGVGEELFF.

By share, this clone ranks as medium-sized. V and J are TRBV2 and TRBJ2-5; D uncertain. The CDR3 runs 15 residues. Per the germline V gene, CDR1 is SNHLY and CDR2 is FYNNEI. The ends were cut back, 6 bases at V and 2 bases at J, with 16 bases in the middle. CDR3 sequence reads: CASRTLDGDQETQYF. The CDR3 nucleotides read TGTGCCAGCAGGACCCTGGACGGTGATCAAGAGACCCAGTACTTC.

The DNA for the CDR3 is TGTGCCAGCAGCTCTCCGGGTCCGGGGACCTACGAGCAGTACTTC. Amino acid sequence: CASSSPGPGTYEQYF. The chain employs TRBV11-2 and TRBJ2-7; a possible D gene is TRBD2 (5 bases). Trimming took 4 bases from V and 2 from J, leaving 15 bases between them. The CDR3 is 15 residues long. Germline CDR1 SGHAT, CDR2 FQNNGV.